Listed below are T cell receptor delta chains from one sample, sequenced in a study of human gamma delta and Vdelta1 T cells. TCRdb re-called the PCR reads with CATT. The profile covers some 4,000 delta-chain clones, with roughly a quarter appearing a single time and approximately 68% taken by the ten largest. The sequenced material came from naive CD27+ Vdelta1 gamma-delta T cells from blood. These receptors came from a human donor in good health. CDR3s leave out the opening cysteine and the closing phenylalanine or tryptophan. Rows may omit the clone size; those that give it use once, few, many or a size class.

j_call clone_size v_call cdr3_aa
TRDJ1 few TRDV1 ALGGPGGYGTDKLI
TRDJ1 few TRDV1 ALGNENGSVLGDPPLYTDKLI
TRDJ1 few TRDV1 ALGELGFLRGYADGGKLI
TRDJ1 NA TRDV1 ALGELGRRAYSRGTTADKLI
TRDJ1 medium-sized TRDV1 ALGELGYWGTLPLPYTDKLI
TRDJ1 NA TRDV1 ALGDRGFLPGVLGDTGTDKLI
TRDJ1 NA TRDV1 ALGELRQVRMDTDKLI
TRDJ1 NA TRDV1 ALGALRVGWGVTDKLI
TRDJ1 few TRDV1 ALGEIGPRILKVGGGYAVIELI
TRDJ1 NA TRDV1 ALGEGVLSYRGSTTTDKLI
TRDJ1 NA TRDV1 ALGELCPTPLGDTGKLI
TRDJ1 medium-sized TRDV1 ALGEDYHSYWRYTDKLI
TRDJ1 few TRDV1 ALGDPVFTDKLI
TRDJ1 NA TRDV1 ALGVQQVRAFYGGYEDTDKLI
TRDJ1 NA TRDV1 ALGELSFRTGGGKLI
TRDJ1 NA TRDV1 ALGPFLLGPYDKLI
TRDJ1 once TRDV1 ALGELDPLGDSPYYTDKLI
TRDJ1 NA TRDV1 ALGDPRLGDTDKLI
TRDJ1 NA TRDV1 ALGESRIRRAFLLDVLGDTALI
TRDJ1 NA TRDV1 ALGELPLPSYERVLGDKIRRNTDKLI
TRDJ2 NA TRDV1 ALGEPRGVPAQLF
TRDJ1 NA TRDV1 ALGARSSNWGDIPWVDKLI
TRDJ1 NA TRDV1 ALGEPTPLDKLI
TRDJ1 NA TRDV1 AIKKDPGPSKLI
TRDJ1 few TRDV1 ALGECGSGHPVLGDTRLI
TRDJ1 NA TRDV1 ALGEFSPGGYSRLI
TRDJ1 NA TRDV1 ALGERGTRRKLI
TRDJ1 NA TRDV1 ALGEFLGVHTDKLI
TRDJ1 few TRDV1 ALGECRAWGPNTDKLI
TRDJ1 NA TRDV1 ALGDPSLYLTDKLI
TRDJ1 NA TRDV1 ALRLGDRRTDKLI